The TCR beta chain under discussion was sequenced for a study of tumor-infiltrating lymphocytes in primary liver carcinoma. Whole-study context: Enrolled patients were male and female, aged 30 to 69 years.

Germline CDR1 and CDR2: MNHNS and SASEGT. The CDR3 spans 12 residues. V lost 3 bases, J lost 9 bases, and 11 bases lay in between. Priming with a constant-region primer yielded TCR beta cDNA from approximately 500 ng total RNA. Library construction for TCR beta comprised three nested multiplex PCR rounds performed with slightly modified ARM-PCR. Primers for the first two PCR rounds were TRBV1-TRBV30 forward primers and a C-beta reverse primer (approximately 9 cycles per round). Each CDR3 protein gets one entry after TCRdb re-called the multiplex PCR reads with MiXCR. The table records fewer than 400,000 distinct CDR3 sequences, roughly three fifths of them present only once. Blood RNA was derived from unsorted whole blood, and germline DNA was extracted too. Collection of roughly 4 milliliters of peripheral blood took place before surgery.

Sequencing was done on a sample of peripheral blood. The receptor's source is a woman in her twenties or thirties with primary liver carcinoma and hepatitis B virus infection. V is TRBV6-1 and J is TRBJ2-5; D not resolved. In DNA form, the CDR3 reads TGTGCCAGCAGTGATAGTAGGGAATCCCAGTACTTC. Translated: CASSDSRESQYF.